Each of the 15 T cell receptor beta chains below was sequenced from the same sample in a study of blood T cell repertoires in COVID-19. Produced via immunoSEQ multiplex PCR; TCRdb's table is partial and in-frame only. This table holds approximately 66,000 clones, about 87% found once. Sequencing was done on a sample of peripheral blood. The receptors originated from a human donor with active COVID-19. The donor label of this sample is uncertain.

The V gene is TRBV7-2, the J gene TRBJ2-2; no clear D. This CDR3 is 14 amino acids long. The V gene's germline CDR1 is SGHTA and CDR2 FQGNSA. V gave up 4 bases and J gave up 0 bases, with 6 bases separating them. CDR3 amino acids: CASSWAPNTGELFF. The CDR3 DNA reads as TGTGCCAGCAGCTGGGCACCGAACACCGGGGAGCTGTTTTTT.

Notes on this clone: One junction end does not reproduce the germline sequence, and a read error may be involved. The V call is TRBV7-7, the J call TRBJ2-5, with 9 positions matching TRBD2. The CDR3 runs to 16 residues. Germline V gene lookup returns CDR1 SSHAT and CDR2 FNYEAQ (reference sequence). The CDR3: CASSLRAGGRQETQYF. The CDR3 DNA sequence: TGTGCTAGCAGCTTACGAGCGGGGGGAAGGCAAGAGACCCAGTACTTC.

The chain recombines TRBV7-9 with TRBJ2-3, with 10 bases aligning to TRBD1. The germline V gene has CDR1 SEHNR and CDR2 FQNEAQ (reference sequence). The CDR3 runs to 15 residues. Unmatched junction bases numbered 6, after V lost 2 bases and J lost 7 bases. In DNA, the CDR3 is TGTGCCAGCAGCTTATTCCCGGGACAGGGGAATACGCAGTATTTT. Translating gives CASSLFPGQGNTQYF.

The chain carries TRBV27 and TRBJ2-7; no firm D call. Germline V lookup: CDR1 MNHEY, CDR2 SMNVEV (reference sequence). The CDR3 has 16 amino acids. V lost 2 bases and J lost 1, with 15 bases in between. CDR3 sequence: CASSLKHPRWSYEQYF. Written as DNA, the CDR3 is TGTGCCAGCAGTTTAAAGCATCCCCGGTGGTCCTACGAGCAGTACTTC.

This chain connects TRBV6-5 to TRBJ2-5; 10 nucleotides align to TRBD2. The CDR3 is made up of 14 amino acids. CDR1 is MNHEY, CDR2 SVGAGI, per germline. The ends lost 8 bases at V and 5 bases at J; junction bases unmatched: 8. Here the CDR3 DNA reads TGTGCCAGCCGACAAGCGGGAGGGGGGGAGACCCAGTACTTC. Translation gives CASRQAGGGETQYF.

The chain is built from TRBV3-1 (or the pseudogene TRBV3-2) and TRBJ2-7; 9 nucleotides agree with TRBD2. With V trimmed by 3 bases and J by 0 bases, 3 bases remained unmatched. The CDR3 spans 15 residues. Germline lookup yields CDR1 LGHDT and CDR2 YNNKEL (reference sequence). This chain's CDR3 is CASSQSTSGSYEQYF. The CDR3, as DNA: TGTGCCAGCAGCCAGTCGACTAGCGGCTCCTACGAGCAGTACTTC.

This clone was recorded a few times. The genes are TRBV7-9 and TRBJ2-7; TRBD1 aligns across 12 bases. Per germline, CDR1 SEHNR and CDR2 FQNEAQ (reference sequence). There are 16 residues in the CDR3. V was clipped by 6 bases and J by 8 bases; unmatched bases: 14. The CDR3 DNA sequence: TGTGCCAGCAGGCAAATCGGAGGGACAGGGGGCGCGAAGCAGTACTTC. Protein product: CASRQIGGTGGAKQYF.

CDR3 sequence (DNA): TGCAGTGCAACAGAGGAGACCCAGTACTTC. This codes for CSATEETQYF. The V call is TRBV20-1, the J call TRBJ2-5; D remains unclear. V gave up 6 bases and J gave up 5 bases, with 7 bases separating them. Germline loops: CDR1 DFQATT, CDR2 SNEGSKA (reference sequence). The CDR3 is 10 amino acids.

This clone has a single count. CDR3 DNA sequence: TGTGCCAGCAGTTGGGACAGGACCAATTCACCCCTCCACTTT. Translation: CASSWDRTNSPLHF. The rearrangement joins TRBV6-2 or TRBV6-3 to TRBJ1-6; 8 bases map to TRBD1. The CDR3 has 14 residues. CDR1 is MNHEY and CDR2 is SVGEGT in the germline V gene. J lost 7 bases, V lost 4 bases, and 3 bases had no gene match.

This clone occurred a few times. This sequence joins TRBV27 and TRBJ2-7; D is perhaps TRBD1 (5 bases). Germline V gene sequence: CDR1 MNHEY, CDR2 SMNVEV (reference sequence). The CDR3 is 16 amino acids. V dropped 5 bases and J dropped 3 bases, with 20 bases sitting between them. In nucleotides, the CDR3 is TGTGCCAGCAGTCCCAGTGTAGGGCAGGGATACTACGAGCAGTACTTC. Translation: CASSPSVGQGYYEQYF.

This rearrangement joins TRBV18 to TRBJ1-1; 7 bases fit TRBD1. The germline CDR1 and CDR2 sequences are KGHSH and LQKENI. The V and J ends lost 5 bases and 4 bases, in that order; junction bases with no gene match: 19. The CDR3 loop spans 18 amino acids. CDR3 sequence: CASSSSTGVALQSTEAFF. Written as DNA, the CDR3 is TGTGCCAGCTCATCTTCCACAGGGGTAGCACTTCAAAGCACTGAAGCTTTCTTT.

The gene calls are TRBV6-2 or TRBV6-3 and TRBJ2-3; 10 bases line up with TRBD1. The length of the CDR3 is 17 residues. V trimming: 2 bases; J trimming: 6 bases; junction bases outside the gene matches: 11. Germline V CDR1 and CDR2: MNHEY, SVGEGT. For the CDR3, the DNA is TGTGCCAGCAGTTACACATCCGGGACAGGGGATCGGGATACGCAGTATTTT. Amino acid sequence: CASSYTSGTGDRDTQYF.

The J gene is TRBJ2-7, the V gene TRBV3-1 (or the pseudogene TRBV3-2); 7 bases fit TRBD2. This CDR3 is 14 amino acids long. The junction had 8 bases not matched to a gene; V was cut back by 4 bases and J by 5 bases. CDR1 is LGHDT and CDR2 is YNNKEL in the germline V gene (reference sequence). The CDR3 is CASSPGRLANEQYF. The CDR3 DNA follows: TGTGCCAGCAGCCCCGGGAGACTAGCCAACGAGCAGTACTTC.

In nucleotides, the CDR3 is TGTGCCAGCTCACCCCTACAGGGGACGGCCTCTGGAAACACCATATATTTT. It encodes CASSPLQGTASGNTIYF. V is TRBV18 and J is TRBJ1-3, with 7 bases aligning to TRBD1. V trimming: 3 bases; J trimming: 0 bases; junction bases outside the gene matches: 8. CDR1 KGHSH and CDR2 LQKENI come from the germline V gene. The CDR3 runs 17 residues. The variable domain in full, with the rest retrieved from reference TRBV18 and TRBJ1-3, is NAGVMQNPRHLVRRRGQEARLRCSPMKGHSHVYWYRQLPEEGLKFMVYLQKENIIDESGMPKERFSAEFPKEGPSILRIQQVVRGDSAAYFCASSPLQGTASGNTIYFGEGSWLTVV.

This sequence joins TRBV30 and TRBJ2-3, with TRBD2 identical over 9 bases. Germline values: CDR1 GTSNPN, CDR2 SVGIG (reference sequence). CDR3 size: 15 residues. Trimming took 5 bases from V and 1 from J; bases not matched to a gene: 7. This CDR3 reads CAWGAAGGGTDTQYF. The DNA of the CDR3 is TGTGCCTGGGGAGCGGCGGGGGGGGGCACAGATACGCAGTATTTT.